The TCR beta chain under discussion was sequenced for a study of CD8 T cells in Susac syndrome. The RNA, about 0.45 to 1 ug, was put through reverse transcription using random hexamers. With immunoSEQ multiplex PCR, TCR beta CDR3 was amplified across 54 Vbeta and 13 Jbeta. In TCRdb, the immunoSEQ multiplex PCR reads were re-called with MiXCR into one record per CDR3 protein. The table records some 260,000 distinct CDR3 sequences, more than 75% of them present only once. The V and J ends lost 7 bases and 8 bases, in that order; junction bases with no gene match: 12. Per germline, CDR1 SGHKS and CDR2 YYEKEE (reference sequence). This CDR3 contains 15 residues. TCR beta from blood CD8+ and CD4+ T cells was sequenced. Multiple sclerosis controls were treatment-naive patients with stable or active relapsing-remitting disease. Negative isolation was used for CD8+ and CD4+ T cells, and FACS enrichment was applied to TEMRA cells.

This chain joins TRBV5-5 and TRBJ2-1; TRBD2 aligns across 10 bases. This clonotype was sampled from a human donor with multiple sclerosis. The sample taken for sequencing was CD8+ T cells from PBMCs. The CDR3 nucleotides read TGTGCCAGCTCGGCGAGCGGGAGGGCCGTTGATGAGCAGTTCTTC. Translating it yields CASSASGRAVDEQFF.